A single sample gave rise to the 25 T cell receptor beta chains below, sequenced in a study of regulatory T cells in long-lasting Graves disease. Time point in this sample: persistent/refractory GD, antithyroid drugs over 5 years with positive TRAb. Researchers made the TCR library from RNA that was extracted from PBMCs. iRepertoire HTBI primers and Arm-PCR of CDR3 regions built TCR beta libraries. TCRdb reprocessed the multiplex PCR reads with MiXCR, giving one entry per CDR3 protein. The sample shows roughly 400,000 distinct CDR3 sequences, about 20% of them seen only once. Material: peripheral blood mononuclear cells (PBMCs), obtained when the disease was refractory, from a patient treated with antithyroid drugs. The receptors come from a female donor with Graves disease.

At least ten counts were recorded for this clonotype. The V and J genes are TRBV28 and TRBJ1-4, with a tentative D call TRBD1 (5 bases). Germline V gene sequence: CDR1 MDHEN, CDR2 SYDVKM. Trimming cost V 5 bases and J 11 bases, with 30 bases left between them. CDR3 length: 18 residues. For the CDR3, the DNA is TGTGCCAGCAGTCTTCCATCGTCCGTGGACCCCGACAGAGGGAAACTGTTTTTT. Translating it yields CASSLPSSVDPDRGKLFF.

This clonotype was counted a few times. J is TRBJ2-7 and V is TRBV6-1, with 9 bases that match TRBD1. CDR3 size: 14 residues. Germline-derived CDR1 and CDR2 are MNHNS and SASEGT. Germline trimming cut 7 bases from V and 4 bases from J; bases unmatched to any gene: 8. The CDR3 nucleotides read TGTGCCAGCATAGTAAAACAGGGGGCTTACGAGCAGTACTTC. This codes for CASIVKQGAYEQYF.

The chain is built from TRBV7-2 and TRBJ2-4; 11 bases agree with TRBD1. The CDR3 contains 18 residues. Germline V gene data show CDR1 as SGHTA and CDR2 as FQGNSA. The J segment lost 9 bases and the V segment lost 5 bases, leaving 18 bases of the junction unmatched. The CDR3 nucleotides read TGTGCCAGCAGCCTCGCCGGGACAGGGGGGGAAACAAGGGGCATTCAGTACTTC. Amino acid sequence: CASSLAGTGGETRGIQYF.

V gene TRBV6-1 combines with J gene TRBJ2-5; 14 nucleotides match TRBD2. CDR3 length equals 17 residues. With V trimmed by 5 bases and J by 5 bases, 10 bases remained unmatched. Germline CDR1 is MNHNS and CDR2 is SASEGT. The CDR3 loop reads CASSLGLAGGYVETQYF. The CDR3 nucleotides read TGTGCCAGCAGTCTCGGACTAGCGGGAGGTTACGTGGAGACCCAGTACTTC.

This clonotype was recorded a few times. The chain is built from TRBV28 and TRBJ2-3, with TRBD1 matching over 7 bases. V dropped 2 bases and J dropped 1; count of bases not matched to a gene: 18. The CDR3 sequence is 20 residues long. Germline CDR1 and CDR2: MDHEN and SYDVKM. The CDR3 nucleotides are TGTGCCAGCAGTTTACCCCGGGACAGACTTAACCCCAGGGGCACAGATACGCAGTATTTT. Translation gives CASSLPRDRLNPRGTDTQYF. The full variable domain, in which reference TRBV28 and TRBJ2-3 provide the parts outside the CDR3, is DVKVTQSSRYLVKRTGEKVFLECVQDMDHENMFWYRQDPGLGLRLIYFSYDVKMKEKGDIPEGYSVSREKKERFSLILESASTNQTSMYLCASSLPRDRLNPRGTDTQYFGPGTRLTVL.

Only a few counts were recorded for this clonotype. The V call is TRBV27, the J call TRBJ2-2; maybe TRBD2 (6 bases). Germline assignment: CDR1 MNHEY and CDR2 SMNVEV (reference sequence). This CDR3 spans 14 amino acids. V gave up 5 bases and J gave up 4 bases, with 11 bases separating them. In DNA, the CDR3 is TGTGCCAGCAGTATGCTAGCGCTCACCGGGGAGCTGTTTTTT. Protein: CASSMLALTGELFF.

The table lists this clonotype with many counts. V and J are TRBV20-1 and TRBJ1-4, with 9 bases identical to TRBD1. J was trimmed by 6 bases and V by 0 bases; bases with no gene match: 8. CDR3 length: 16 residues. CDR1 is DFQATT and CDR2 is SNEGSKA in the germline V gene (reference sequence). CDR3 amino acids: CSARDPDRGWDEKLFF. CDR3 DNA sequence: TGCAGTGCTAGAGATCCCGACAGGGGGTGGGATGAAAAACTGTTTTTT.

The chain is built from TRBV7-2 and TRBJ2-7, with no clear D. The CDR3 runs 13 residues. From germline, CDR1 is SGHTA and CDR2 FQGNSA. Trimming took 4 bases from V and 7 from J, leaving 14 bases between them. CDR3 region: CASSSFRVGEQYF. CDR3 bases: TGTGCCAGCAGCTCTTTCCGTGTGGGGGAGCAGTACTTC.

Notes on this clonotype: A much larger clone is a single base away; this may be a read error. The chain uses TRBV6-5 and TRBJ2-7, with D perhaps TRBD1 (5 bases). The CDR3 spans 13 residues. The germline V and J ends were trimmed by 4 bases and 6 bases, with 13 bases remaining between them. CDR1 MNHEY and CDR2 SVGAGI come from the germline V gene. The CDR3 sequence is CASSSEQESEQYF. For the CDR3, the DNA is TGTGCCAGCAGTTCCGAACAGGAAAGCGAGCAGTACTTC.

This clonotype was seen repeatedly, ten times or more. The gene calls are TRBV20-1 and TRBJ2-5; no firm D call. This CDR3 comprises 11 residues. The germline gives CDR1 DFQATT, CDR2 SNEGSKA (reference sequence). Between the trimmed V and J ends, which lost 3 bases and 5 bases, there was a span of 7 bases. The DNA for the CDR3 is TGCAGTGCTAGGGACGGTGAGACCCAGTACTTC. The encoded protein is CSARDGETQYF.

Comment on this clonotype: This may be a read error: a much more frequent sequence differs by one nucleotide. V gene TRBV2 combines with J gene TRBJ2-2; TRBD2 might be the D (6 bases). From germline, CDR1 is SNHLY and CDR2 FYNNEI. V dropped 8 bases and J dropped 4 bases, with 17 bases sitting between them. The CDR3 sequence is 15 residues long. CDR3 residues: CASGGVTGSTGELFF. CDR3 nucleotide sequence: TGTGCCAGCGGCGGGGTCACGGGTAGCACCGGGGAGCTGTTTTTT.

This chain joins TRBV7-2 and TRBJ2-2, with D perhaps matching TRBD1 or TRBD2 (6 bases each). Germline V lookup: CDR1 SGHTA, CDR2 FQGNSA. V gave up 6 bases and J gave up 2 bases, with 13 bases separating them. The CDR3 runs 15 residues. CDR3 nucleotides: TGTGCCAGCAGGGCGGGACACGGCAACACCGGGGAGCTGTTTTTT. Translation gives CASRAGHGNTGELFF.

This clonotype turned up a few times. The CDR3 sequence is CASGGLDQPQHF. In DNA, the CDR3 is TGTGCCAGTGGGGGCTTAGATCAGCCCCAGCATTTT. The chain recombines TRBV19 with TRBJ1-5; TRBD1 might be the D (6 bases). Deletions cut 8 bases from V and 5 bases from J, with 10 bases between. This CDR3 comprises 12 residues. The germline V gene has CDR1 LNHDA and CDR2 SQIVND (reference sequence).

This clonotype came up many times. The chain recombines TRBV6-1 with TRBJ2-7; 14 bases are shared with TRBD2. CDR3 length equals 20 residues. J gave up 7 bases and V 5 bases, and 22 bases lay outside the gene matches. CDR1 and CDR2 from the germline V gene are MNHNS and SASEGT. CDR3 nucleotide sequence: TGTGCCAGCAGTCCCGGCTGGACTAGCGGGAGGTCTGATGGTTCGCGAGAGCAGTACTTC. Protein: CASSPGWTSGRSDGSREQYF.

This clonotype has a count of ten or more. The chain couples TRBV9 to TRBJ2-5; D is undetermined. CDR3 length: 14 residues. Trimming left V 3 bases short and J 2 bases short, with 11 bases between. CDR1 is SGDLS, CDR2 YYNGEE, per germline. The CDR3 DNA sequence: TGTGCCAGCAGCGAGGGTTTGGGGCAAGAGACCCAGTACTTC. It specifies CASSEGLGQETQYF. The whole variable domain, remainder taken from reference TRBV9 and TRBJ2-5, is DSGVTQTPKHLITATGQRVTLRCSPRSGDLSVYWYQQSLDQGLQFLIQYYNGEERAKGNILERFSAQQFPDLHSELNLSSLELGDSALYFCASSEGLGQETQYFGPGTRLLVL.

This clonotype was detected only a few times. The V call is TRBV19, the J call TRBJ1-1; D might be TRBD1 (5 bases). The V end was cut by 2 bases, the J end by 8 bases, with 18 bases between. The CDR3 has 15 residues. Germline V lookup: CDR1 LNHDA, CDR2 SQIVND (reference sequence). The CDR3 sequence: CASSISSGLLREAFF. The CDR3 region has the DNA TGTGCCAGTAGTATAAGCTCGGGACTCCTAAGGGAAGCTTTCTTT.

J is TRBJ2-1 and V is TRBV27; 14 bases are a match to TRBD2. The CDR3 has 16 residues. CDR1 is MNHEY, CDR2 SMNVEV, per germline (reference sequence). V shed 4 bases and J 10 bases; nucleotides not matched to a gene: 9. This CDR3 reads CASSYDPGTSGSEQFF. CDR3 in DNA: TGTGCCAGCAGTTACGATCCCGGGACTAGCGGGAGCGAGCAGTTCTTC.

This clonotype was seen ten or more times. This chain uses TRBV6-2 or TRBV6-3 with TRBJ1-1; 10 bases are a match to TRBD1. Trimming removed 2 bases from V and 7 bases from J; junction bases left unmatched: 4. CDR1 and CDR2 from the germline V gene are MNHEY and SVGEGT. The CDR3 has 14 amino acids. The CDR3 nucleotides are TGTGCCAGCAGTTACGGACAGGGGGGCTATGAAGCTTTCTTT. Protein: CASSYGQGGYEAFF.

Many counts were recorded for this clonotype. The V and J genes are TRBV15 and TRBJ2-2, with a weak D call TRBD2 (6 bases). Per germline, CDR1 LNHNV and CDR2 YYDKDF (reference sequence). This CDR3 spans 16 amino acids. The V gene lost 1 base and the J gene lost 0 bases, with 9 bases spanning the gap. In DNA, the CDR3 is TGTGCCACCAGCAGAGTTAGCGGTTCGAACACCGGGGAGCTGTTTTTT. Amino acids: CATSRVSGSNTGELFF. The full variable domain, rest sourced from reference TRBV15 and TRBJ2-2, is DAMVIQNPRYQVTQFGKPVTLSCSQTLNHNVMYWYQQKSSQAPKLLFHYYDKDFNNEADTPDNFQSRRPNTSFCFLDIRSPGLGDTAMYLCATSRVSGSNTGELFFGEGSRLTVL.

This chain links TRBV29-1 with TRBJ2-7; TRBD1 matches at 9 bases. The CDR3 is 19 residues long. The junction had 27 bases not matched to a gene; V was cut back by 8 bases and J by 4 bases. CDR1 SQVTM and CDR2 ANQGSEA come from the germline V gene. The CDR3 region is CSILGQGDLNPSSDYEQYF. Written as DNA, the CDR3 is TGCAGCATCCTGGGACAGGGTGATCTTAATCCCTCTAGCGATTACGAGCAGTACTTC.

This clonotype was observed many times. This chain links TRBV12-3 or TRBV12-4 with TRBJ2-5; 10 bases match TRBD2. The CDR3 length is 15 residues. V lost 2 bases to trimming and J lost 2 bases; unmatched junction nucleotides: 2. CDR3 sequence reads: CASSLLAGAQETQYF. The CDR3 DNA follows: TGTGCCAGCAGTTTACTAGCGGGAGCACAAGAGACCCAGTACTTC.

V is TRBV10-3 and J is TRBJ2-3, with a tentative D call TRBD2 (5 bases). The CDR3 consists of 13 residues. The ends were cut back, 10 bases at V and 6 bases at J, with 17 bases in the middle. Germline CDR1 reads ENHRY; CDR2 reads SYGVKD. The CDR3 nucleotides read TGTGCCACCAAGGAGGTGCAGACGGATACGCAGTATTTT. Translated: CATKEVQTDTQYF.

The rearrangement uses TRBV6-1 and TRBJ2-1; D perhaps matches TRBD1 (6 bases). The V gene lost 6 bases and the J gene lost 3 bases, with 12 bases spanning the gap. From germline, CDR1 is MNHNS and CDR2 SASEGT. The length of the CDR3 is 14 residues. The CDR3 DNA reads TGTGCCAGCAGCCCGGGACACGGCTACAATGAGCAGTTCTTC. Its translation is CASSPGHGYNEQFF.

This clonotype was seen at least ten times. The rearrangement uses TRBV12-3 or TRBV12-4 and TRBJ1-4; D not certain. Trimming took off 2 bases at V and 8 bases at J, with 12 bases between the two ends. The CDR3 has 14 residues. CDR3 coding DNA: TGTGCCAGCAGTTTACGGCAGCGGAAGGAAAAACTGTTTTTT. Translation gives CASSLRQRKEKLFF.

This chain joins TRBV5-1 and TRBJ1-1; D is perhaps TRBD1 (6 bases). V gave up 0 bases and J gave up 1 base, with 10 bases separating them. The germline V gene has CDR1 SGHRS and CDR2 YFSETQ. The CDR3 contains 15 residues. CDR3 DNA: TGCGCCAGCAGCTTGGGGCGGGGGGCGAACACTGAAGCTTTCTTT. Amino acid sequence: CASSLGRGANTEAFF.